These 14 T cell receptor beta chains originate from one sample sequenced in a study of blood T cell repertoires in COVID-19. Using immunoSEQ multiplex PCR, the repertoire was profiled, and TCRdb retains in-frame clones only, with some absent. The profile shows about 200,000 clones, roughly nine tenths of them singletons. The sample comprised peripheral blood. These receptor sequences come from a woman in her sixties or seventies with acute or convalescent COVID-19.

The chain joins TRBV28 to TRBJ2-7; 11 bases line up with TRBD1. This CDR3 has 15 amino acids. The trim removed 3 bases at V and 5 bases at J, leaving 6 bases unmatched. Germline CDR1 MDHEN, CDR2 SYDVKM. This CDR3 reads CASSFRRTGGNEQYF. The CDR3 DNA is TGTGCCAGCAGTTTCAGGCGGACAGGGGGCAACGAGCAGTACTTC.

This chain connects TRBV23-1 to TRBJ1-1; 7 nucleotides agree with TRBD1. TRBV23-1 has ORF status, its function being uncertain. The J segment lost 1 base and the V segment lost 2 bases, leaving 16 bases of the junction unmatched. The CDR3 extends over 19 amino acids. CDR3 region: CASSQRTGARVGRNTEAFF. In nucleotides, the CDR3 is TGCGCCAGCAGTCAAAGAACAGGGGCGAGGGTGGGCCGGAACACTGAAGCTTTCTTT.

The chain employs TRBV24-1 and TRBJ2-5; D is possibly TRBD2 (5 bases). Trimming left V 9 bases short and J 9 bases short, with 25 bases between. There are 15 residues in the CDR3. Germline assignment: CDR1 KGHDR and CDR2 SFDVKD. The CDR3 here is CATAPGSGGLAAQYF. The CDR3 nucleotides are TGTGCCACCGCCCCGGGGTCCGGAGGATTGGCGGCCCAGTACTTC.

This chain uses TRBV11-2 with TRBJ2-5, with 8 bases matching TRBD1. Trimming removed 3 bases from V and 4 bases from J; junction bases left unmatched: 1. Germline lookup yields CDR1 SGHAT and CDR2 FQNNGV. There are 13 residues in the CDR3. CDR3 DNA sequence: TGTGCCAGCAGCTTGGGACAGGTAGAGACCCAGTACTTC. Encoded protein: CASSLGQVETQYF. The full variable domain, with the rest looked up from reference TRBV11-2 and TRBJ2-5, is EAGVAQSPRYKIIEKRQSVAFWCNPISGHATLYWYQQILGQGPKLLIQFQNNGVVDDSQLPKDRFSAERLKGVDSTLKIQPAKLEDSAVYLCASSLGQVETQYFGPGTRLLVL.

V usage is TRBV18 and J usage is TRBJ2-5; D is ambiguous. CDR1 and CDR2 (germline): KGHSH, LQKENI. Between the trimmed V and J ends, which lost 6 bases and 2 bases, there was a span of 10 bases. There are 13 residues in the CDR3. This CDR3 reads CASSRIRQETQYF. As DNA, the CDR3 is TGTGCCAGCTCGCGGATACGGCAAGAGACCCAGTACTTC.

This clone was seen only once. This sequence joins TRBV4-3 and TRBJ1-1; possibly TRBD1 for D (6 bases). This CDR3 region has 14 residues. Trimming shortened V by 1 base and J by 10 bases, and 16 bases separated the two germline ends. Germline V lookup: CDR1 LGHNA, CDR2 YSLEER. The CDR3, as DNA: TGCGCCAGCAGCCAAGGAACACAGGGTACGACAGCTTTCTTT. It yields the protein CASSQGTQGTTAFF.

In its sample, this clone was seen a few times. V and J are TRBV18 and TRBJ1-3, with no clear D. The V end lost 1 base, the J end lost 0 bases, and 10 bases lay between the germline ends. The germline V gene has CDR1 KGHSH and CDR2 LQKENI. The CDR3 consists of 16 residues. The CDR3 spells CASSPLHEYSGNTIYF. The CDR3 DNA is TGTGCCAGCTCACCACTTCACGAGTACTCTGGAAACACCATATATTTT. Complete variable domain (other parts from reference TRBV18 and TRBJ1-3): NAGVMQNPRHLVRRRGQEARLRCSPMKGHSHVYWYRQLPEEGLKFMVYLQKENIIDESGMPKERFSAEFPKEGPSILRIQQVVRGDSAAYFCASSPLHEYSGNTIYFGEGSWLTVV.

CDR3 protein: CASSVTRGDTQYF. CDR3 sequence (DNA): TGTGCCAGCAGCGTAACAAGGGGAGATACGCAGTATTTT. V is TRBV9 and J is TRBJ2-3, with D possibly being TRBD1 (5 bases). The V and J ends lost 1 base and 5 bases respectively, with 8 bases between them. CDR3 length equals 13 residues. CDR1 and CDR2 from the germline V gene are SGDLS and YYNGEE.

The V call is TRBV4-2, the J call TRBJ2-7; 9 bases are shared with TRBD2. Trimming took 4 bases from V and 2 from J; bases not matched to a gene: 3. Germline V lookup: CDR1 LGHNA, CDR2 YNFKEQ. This CDR3 has 14 amino acids. DNA of the CDR3: TGTGCCAGCAGCCGAGAGCGGGAGGCCTACGAGCAGTACTTC. Translated: CASSREREAYEQYF.

The CDR3 nucleotides are TGTGCCAGCAGCCCCCCCGGGGCTGAAGCTTTCTTT. It encodes CASSPPGAEAFF. V gene TRBV4-2 combines with J gene TRBJ1-1; D gene uncertain. CDR3 size: 12 residues. V was shortened by 4 bases and J by 6 bases, with 9 bases between the two germline ends. CDR1 and CDR2 (germline): LGHNA, YNFKEQ.

The chain has TRBV24-1 and TRBJ1-2, with D possibly TRBD1 on 6 matching bases. Germline V CDR1 and CDR2: KGHDR, SFDVKD. The CDR3 runs 15 residues. With 4 bases removed from V and 4 bases from J, the gap between germline ends came to 15 bases. DNA for the CDR3: TGTGCCACCAGTGACCTAAATACAGGGCCCTATGGCTACACCTTC. Its translation: CATSDLNTGPYGYTF.

V usage is TRBV6-5 and J usage is TRBJ1-5; 8 bases agree with TRBD1. The CDR3 spans 13 residues. Germline V gene data show CDR1 as MNHEY and CDR2 as SVGAGI. V gave up 6 bases and J gave up 4 bases; unmatched junction bases: 2. CDR3 amino acids: CASRRTGNQPQHF. The CDR3 nucleotides are TGTGCCAGCAGGAGGACAGGGAATCAGCCCCAGCATTTT.

The V gene is TRBV19, the J gene TRBJ1-1, with 8 bases identical to TRBD1. The CDR3 is made up of 15 amino acids. CDR1 LNHDA and CDR2 SQIVND come from the germline V gene (reference sequence). The ends lost 6 bases at V and 6 bases at J; junction bases unmatched: 12. The CDR3: CASSRGTGYPAEAFF. The CDR3 DNA is TGTGCCAGTAGCCGTGGGACAGGCTACCCCGCTGAAGCTTTCTTT.

On this clone: Other DNA sequences in the sample encode the same CDR3. This chain links TRBV5-1 with TRBJ1-5; TRBD1 agrees at 9 bases. Germline V gene sequence: CDR1 SGHRS, CDR2 YFSETQ. The ends lost 4 bases at V and 6 bases at J; junction bases unmatched: 5. The length of the CDR3 is 14 residues. CDR3 in amino acids: CASSLDRGGQPQHF. CDR3 bases: TGCGCCAGCAGCCTGGACAGGGGTGGTCAGCCCCAGCATTTT.